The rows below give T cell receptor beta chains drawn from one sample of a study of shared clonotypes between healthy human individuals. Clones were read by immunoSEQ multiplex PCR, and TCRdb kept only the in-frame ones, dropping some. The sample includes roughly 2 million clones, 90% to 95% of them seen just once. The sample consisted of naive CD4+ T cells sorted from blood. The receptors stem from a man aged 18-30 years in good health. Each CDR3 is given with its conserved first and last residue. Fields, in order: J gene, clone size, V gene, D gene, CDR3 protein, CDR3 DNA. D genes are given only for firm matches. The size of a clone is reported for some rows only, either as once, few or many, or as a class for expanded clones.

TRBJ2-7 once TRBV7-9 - CASTSSDTTYEQYF TGTGCCAGCACTTCATCGGATACTACCTACGAGCAGTACTTC
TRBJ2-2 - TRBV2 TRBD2 CASSVELAGSRTGELFF TGTGCCAGCAGTGTGGAACTAGCGGGATCTCGGACCGGGGAGCTGTTTTTT
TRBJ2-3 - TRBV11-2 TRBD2 CASSWGHILAGGDTDTQYF TGTGCCAGCAGCTGGGGACATATTTTAGCGGGAGGTGACACAGATACGCAGTATTTT
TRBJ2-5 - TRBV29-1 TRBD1 CSVRSAGQGRGETQYF TGCAGCGTCCGATCGGCGGGACAGGGCCGGGGGGAGACCCAGTACTTC
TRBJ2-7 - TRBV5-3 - CARPTRPLEQYF TGTGCCCGTCCGACTAGGCCCCTGGAGCAGTACTTC
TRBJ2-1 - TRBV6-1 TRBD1 CASSEARSGGGEQFF TGTGCCAGCAGTGAAGCGCGTTCAGGGGGCGGTGAGCAGTTCTTC
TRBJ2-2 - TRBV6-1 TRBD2 CASSVLAGGPNGELFF TGTGCCAGCAGTGTTCTAGCGGGAGGGCCAAACGGGGAGCTGTTTTTT
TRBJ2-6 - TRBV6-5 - CASSYSIYSGANVLTF TGTGCCAGCAGTTACTCGATCTACTCTGGGGCCAACGTCCTGACTTTC
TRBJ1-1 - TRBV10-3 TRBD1 CAISESNRGQVTEAFF TGTGCCATCAGTGAGTCAAACAGGGGGCAGGTCACTGAAGCTTTCTTT
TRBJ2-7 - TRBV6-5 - CASTQITGSYEQYF TGTGCCAGCACGCAAATCACAGGTTCCTACGAGCAGTACTTC
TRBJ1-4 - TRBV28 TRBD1 CASSFADRGNEKLFF TGTGCCAGCAGTTTCGCCGACAGGGGGAATGAAAAACTGTTTTTT
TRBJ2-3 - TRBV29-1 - CSVRDTDTQYF TGCAGCGTTCGTGACACAGATACGCAGTATTTT
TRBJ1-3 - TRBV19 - CASMKVGNTIYF TGTGCCAGTATGAAGGTTGGAAACACCATATATTTT
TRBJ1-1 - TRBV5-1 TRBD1 CASSLRTGTGTPGTEAFF TGCGCCAGCAGCTTGAGGACCGGGACAGGGACTCCGGGAACTGAAGCTTTCTTT
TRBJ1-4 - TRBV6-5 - CASSTGTRSEKLFF TGTGCCAGCAGTACCGGGACGCGCTCCGAAAAACTGTTTTTT
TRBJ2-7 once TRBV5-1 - CASSFNGMIGYEQYF TGCGCCAGCAGCTTTAACGGAATGATCGGCTACGAGCAGTACTTC
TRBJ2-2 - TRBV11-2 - CASSLLAGGAANTGELFF TGTGCCAGCAGCTTACTAGCTGGGGGGGCAGCGAACACCGGGGAGCTGTTTTTT
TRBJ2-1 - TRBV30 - CAWGRPGHGSNEQFF TGTGCCTGGGGAAGACCGGGTCATGGGTCCAATGAGCAGTTCTTC